The present T cell receptor beta chain was sequenced within a study of CD8 T cells in ankylosing spondylitis (dated by TCRdb to about 2017). About the investigation overall: The study set out to find disease-linked TCR variants by profiling T cell receptor beta repertoires in ankylosing spondylitis patients and healthy donors. In total, the full study cohort was made up of 108 healthy donors and about two dozen ankylosing spondylitis patients. Peripheral blood was sampled, and synovial fluid was additionally collected from ankylosing spondylitis patients. The study at large found these results: A TCR beta motif made up of several highly homologous amino acid variants appeared to be characteristic of blood from ankylosing spondylitis patients. Significant enrichment of the disease-linked clones was reported in matched synovial fluid samples from ankylosing spondylitis patients. The disease-linked clones showed a CD8+ phenotype and occurred at relatively low frequencies in peripheral blood. Some of the motif variants had been reported before in the synovial fluid and blood of reactive arthritis patients, a finding that suggests common disease-initiation mechanisms.

The sequencer was an Illumina HiSeq 2500. TCR beta libraries were prepared by quantitative 5'-RACE with molecular barcodes. Processing in the source paper ran as follows. A new computational method, built on a probabilistic model of VDJ rearrangement, was used to identify disease-linked TCR variants. TCRdb applied fastp at Q25 and MiXCR to the public reads, then kept only in-frame beta chains. Here each entry gathers all rows of one CDR3 protein and keeps the most common genes and DNA. It is TCRdb's table, rather than the study itself, that gives the V and J calls and clone size. The sample records around 210,000 distinct CDR3 sequences, approximately 8% of which are singletons. The top ten hold 4.5% to 5% of the sample. This clonotype was recorded at least ten times. There is no known antigen for this receptor. One base away there is no much larger clone; base qualities are not given. This TCR was recovered from a female donor with ankylosing spondylitis or in good health (not recorded which). The sequencing sample was made of blood, either unsorted or a sorted T cell fraction (not recorded which).

The bases read TGTGCCACCAGCAGAGATCGGGGTGAGCAGTTCTTC. Translated, it reads CATSRDRGEQFF. This receptor chain uses TRBV15 and TRBJ2-1, and TRBD2 may be the D gene, going by 5 matching bases. V loses 0 bases, J loses 9 bases, and the germline ends lie 6 bases apart. CDR1 and CDR2 were assigned from the germline V gene (reference sequence) as LNHNV and YYDKDF. Inclusive of the bounding cysteine and phenylalanine, the CDR3 is 12 residues long. The CDR3 DNA has 36 bases and is translated from base 1.